Listed below are T cell receptor beta chains from one sample, sequenced in a study of T-cell reconstitution after alpha-beta-depleted transplantation in children. A single record per CDR3 protein comes from TCRdb applying MiXCR to the PCR reads. Of about 830,000 distinct CDR3 sequences in the sample, 15% to 20% were seen once. The sequences come from PBMCs, mostly from graft donor cells, collected 360 days after TCRalphabeta/CD19-depleted stem cell transplant. The receptors were gathered from a male patient younger than 18 who had a stem cell transplant for acute lymphoblastic leukemia, so the T cells may come from the graft donor. CDR3s include the opening cysteine and the closing phenylalanine or tryptophan. Each record gives: V gene, D gene, clone size, J gene, CDR3 DNA, CDR3 protein. A D gene is named only where the DNA matches it firmly. The listing skips clone size in some rows; elsewhere it reads once, few, many or a size class.

V gene: TRBV29-1; D gene: TRBD1; clone size: few; J gene: TRBJ2-1; CDR3 DNA: TGCAGCGTTGATCCCGGGACAGGGGGCTCTGAGCAGTTCTTC; CDR3 protein: CSVDPGTGGSEQFF
V gene: TRBV25-1; D gene: .; clone size: .; J gene: TRBJ2-2; CDR3 DNA: TGTGCCAGCAGTGAGATACAAGGGACATCGCAGACCGGGGAGCTGTTTTTT; CDR3 protein: CASSEIQGTSQTGELFF
V gene: TRBV5-1; D gene: TRBD2; clone size: few; J gene: TRBJ2-1; CDR3 DNA: TGCGCCAGCAGCTTCCCCCTGGGACTAGCGGGAGCTGGTCCCTACAATGAGCAGTTCTTC; CDR3 protein: CASSFPLGLAGAGPYNEQFF
V gene: TRBV13; D gene: TRBD2; clone size: few; J gene: TRBJ2-7; CDR3 DNA: TGTGCCAGCAGCGAAACTAGCGGACGGAGGAACTTC; CDR3 protein: CASSETSGRRNF
V gene: TRBV10-3; D gene: .; clone size: few; J gene: TRBJ2-3; CDR3 DNA: TGTGCCATCAATCCGGGGGTTTGGAAGGGCTCCACAGATACGCAGTATTTT; CDR3 protein: CAINPGVWKGSTDTQYF
V gene: TRBV12-3/TRBV12-4; D gene: .; clone size: few; J gene: TRBJ2-7; CDR3 DNA: TGTGCCAGCAGTCCGGAGAGAACCTACGAGCAGTACTTC; CDR3 protein: CASSPERTYEQYF
V gene: TRBV5-1; D gene: TRBD2; clone size: .; J gene: TRBJ2-5; CDR3 DNA: TGCGCCACCCAACCAGACAGCGGGGGAGAGACCCAGTACTTC; CDR3 protein: CATQPDSGGETQYF
V gene: TRBV27; D gene: .; clone size: .; J gene: TRBJ2-1; CDR3 DNA: TGTGCCAGCAGAGAACCCGCAAACAATGAGCAGTTCTTC; CDR3 protein: CASREPANNEQFF
V gene: TRBV5-8; D gene: TRBD1; clone size: few; J gene: TRBJ2-2; CDR3 DNA: TGTGCCAGCAGCCCTGGGACAGCCCGCGACACCGGGGAGCTGTTTTTT; CDR3 protein: CASSPGTARDTGELFF
V gene: TRBV11-2; D gene: .; clone size: many; J gene: TRBJ2-5; CDR3 DNA: TGTGCCAGCAGGTTTTACAGGACGGGAGAGACCCAGTACTTC; CDR3 protein: CASRFYRTGETQYF
V gene: TRBV12-3/TRBV12-4; D gene: TRBD1; clone size: .; J gene: TRBJ2-1; CDR3 DNA: TGTGCCAGCAGTTTACGGGCAGGGGGTCGGAATGAGCAGTTCTTC; CDR3 protein: CASSLRAGGRNEQFF
V gene: TRBV14; D gene: TRBD1; clone size: .; J gene: TRBJ2-4; CDR3 DNA: TGTGCCAGCAGCCGCCGGACAGGGCTAGCCAAAAACATTCAGTACTTC; CDR3 protein: CASSRRTGLAKNIQYF
V gene: TRBV11-2; D gene: TRBD1; clone size: .; J gene: TRBJ2-1; CDR3 DNA: TGTGCCAGCAGCTTAGTGGGACAGGGTTACAATGAGCAGTTCTTC; CDR3 protein: CASSLVGQGYNEQFF
V gene: TRBV20-1; D gene: TRBD2; clone size: .; J gene: TRBJ2-7; CDR3 DNA: TGCAGTGCGGTTCCGGGACTAACGACCTACGAGCAGTACTTC; CDR3 protein: CSAVPGLTTYEQYF
V gene: TRBV4-1; D gene: .; clone size: .; J gene: TRBJ2-1; CDR3 DNA: TGCGCCAGCACCGCTACCGGGACTCCCTATGCGGAGCAGTTCTTC; CDR3 protein: CASTATGTPYAEQFF
V gene: TRBV2; D gene: TRBD2; clone size: few; J gene: TRBJ2-1; CDR3 DNA: TGTGCCAGCCAGGGACTAGCGGGGGTCAGGGTCAATGAGCAGTTCTTC; CDR3 protein: CASQGLAGVRVNEQFF
V gene: TRBV7-9; D gene: .; clone size: .; J gene: TRBJ1-2; CDR3 DNA: TGTGCCAGCAGCTTTGGGGTGGCCTATGGCTACACCTTC; CDR3 protein: CASSFGVAYGYTF
V gene: TRBV24-1; D gene: TRBD2; clone size: few; J gene: TRBJ2-2; CDR3 DNA: TGTGCCACCAGTGATGCGACTAGCGGGATGAACACCGGGGAGCTGTTTTTT; CDR3 protein: CATSDATSGMNTGELFF
V gene: TRBV12-3/TRBV12-4; D gene: .; clone size: few; J gene: TRBJ1-2; CDR3 DNA: TGTGCCAGCAGTTTAGGTGACGGTGGCTACACCTTC; CDR3 protein: CASSLGDGGYTF
V gene: TRBV11-1; D gene: TRBD2; clone size: few; J gene: TRBJ2-3; CDR3 DNA: TGTGCCAGCAGCTTAGAGGGACTAGCGGGACCCACAGATACGCAGTATTTT; CDR3 protein: CASSLEGLAGPTDTQYF
V gene: TRBV3-1; D gene: TRBD1; clone size: .; J gene: TRBJ2-1; CDR3 DNA: TGTGCCAGCAGCCAAGGACAGGGGGCAGGCTACAATGAGCAGTTCTTC; CDR3 protein: CASSQGQGAGYNEQFF
V gene: TRBV7-3; D gene: TRBD2; clone size: .; J gene: TRBJ2-1; CDR3 DNA: TGTGCCAGCGGGACAGTGGGGACTAGCGGGTTGGGGCATGAGCAGTTCTTC; CDR3 protein: CASGTVGTSGLGHEQFF
V gene: TRBV6-2/TRBV6-3; D gene: TRBD2; clone size: .; J gene: TRBJ2-2; CDR3 DNA: TGTGCCAGCAGTTACCCCGGGACTAGAAAGATCAACACCGGGGAGCTGTTTTTT; CDR3 protein: CASSYPGTRKINTGELFF
V gene: TRBV20-1; D gene: .; clone size: .; J gene: TRBJ2-1; CDR3 DNA: TGCAGTGCTCCAGGGGCGCTAGTCTTCGCAATGAGCGGGCAGTTCTTC; CDR3 protein: CSAPGALVFAMSGQFF
V gene: TRBV7-8; D gene: .; clone size: .; J gene: TRBJ1-5; CDR3 DNA: TGTGCCAGCAGCCCTTTCCCTTATAGGGTAAGCAATCAGCCCCAGCATTTT; CDR3 protein: CASSPFPYRVSNQPQHF
V gene: TRBV20-1; D gene: TRBD1; clone size: few; J gene: TRBJ1-1; CDR3 DNA: TGCAGTGCTACGGGACAGGTGATGACCTTGACCACTGAAGCTTTCTTT; CDR3 protein: CSATGQVMTLTTEAFF
V gene: TRBV7-3; D gene: TRBD1; clone size: .; J gene: TRBJ2-3; CDR3 DNA: TGTGCCAGCAGCTTCACAGGGGCCGGGGCAGATACGCAGTATTTT; CDR3 protein: CASSFTGAGADTQYF
V gene: TRBV6-2/TRBV6-3; D gene: .; clone size: .; J gene: TRBJ1-2; CDR3 DNA: TGTGCCAGCAGTTACGGAGAGTGGGGCTACACCTTC; CDR3 protein: CASSYGEWGYTF
V gene: TRBV5-1; D gene: .; clone size: few; J gene: TRBJ2-7; CDR3 DNA: TGCGCCAGCAGCCAGGCCTTCAACTACGAGCAGTACTTC; CDR3 protein: CASSQAFNYEQYF
V gene: TRBV21-1; D gene: .; clone size: .; J gene: TRBJ2-7; CDR3 DNA: TGTGCCAGCTTCCCGGGACTAGACACCTACGAGCAGTACTTC; CDR3 protein: CASFPGLDTYEQYF
V gene: TRBV5-1; D gene: .; clone size: .; J gene: TRBJ1-2; CDR3 DNA: TGCGCCAGCAGCATCGGACTCTCCTATGGCTACACCTTC; CDR3 protein: CASSIGLSYGYTF
V gene: TRBV7-9; D gene: .; clone size: .; J gene: TRBJ2-1; CDR3 DNA: TGTGCCAGCAAGGGAGGACAGCCGATGAATGAGCAGTTCTTC; CDR3 protein: CASKGGQPMNEQFF
V gene: TRBV2; D gene: .; clone size: many; J gene: TRBJ2-7; CDR3 DNA: TGTGCCAGCAGGCGGGGCCTCTACGAGCAGTACTTC; CDR3 protein: CASRRGLYEQYF
V gene: TRBV10-2; D gene: TRBD2; clone size: .; J gene: TRBJ2-3; CDR3 DNA: TGCGCCAGCAGGACCGGGACTAGCGGGAGCACAGATACGCAGTATTTT; CDR3 protein: CASRTGTSGSTDTQYF
V gene: TRBV20-1; D gene: TRBD2; clone size: .; J gene: TRBJ2-7; CDR3 DNA: TGCAGTGCTAGCCCCCCGACTAGCGGGAGTTACGAGCAGTACTTC; CDR3 protein: CSASPPTSGSYEQYF
V gene: TRBV10-3; D gene: TRBD2; clone size: .; J gene: TRBJ2-5; CDR3 DNA: TGTGCCATCAGTGGGTCCCTAGCGGGAGGGGAGACCCAGTACTTC; CDR3 protein: CAISGSLAGGETQYF
V gene: TRBV20-1; D gene: .; clone size: many; J gene: TRBJ2-7; CDR3 DNA: TGCAGTGCGAGGCTCCCAGGGTCCTACGAGCAGTACTTC; CDR3 protein: CSARLPGSYEQYF
V gene: TRBV18; D gene: .; clone size: many; J gene: TRBJ1-1; CDR3 DNA: TGTGCCAGCTCACCACCAGGGGTGGGCACTGAAGCTTTCTTT; CDR3 protein: CASSPPGVGTEAFF
V gene: TRBV9; D gene: .; clone size: many; J gene: TRBJ1-6; CDR3 DNA: TGTGCCAGCAGCGTAGTCGGCAGGGGTGATTCACCCCTCCACTTT; CDR3 protein: CASSVVGRGDSPLHF
V gene: TRBV7-9; D gene: TRBD1; clone size: .; J gene: TRBJ2-7; CDR3 DNA: TGTGCCAGCAGCTTGGCTGACAGGGTCTACGAGCAGTACTTC; CDR3 protein: CASSLADRVYEQYF
V gene: TRBV5-5; D gene: .; clone size: .; J gene: TRBJ1-1; CDR3 DNA: TGTGCCAGCCTCCACGTTCTCGCCAGGACTGAAGCTTTCTTT; CDR3 protein: CASLHVLARTEAFF